The entry below describes one T cell receptor beta chain. From germline, CDR1 is SGDLS and CDR2 YYNGEE. The CDR3 has 15 residues. Trimming stripped 0 bases from V and 2 bases from J, with 11 bases between. This sample stems from a study of cytomegalovirus exposure and HLA in healthy donors. Amplification used 60 Vbeta primers and 13 Jbeta primers. Sequencing used immunoSEQ multiplex PCR; TCRdb keeps in-frame clones, though not all of them. In the table there are approximately 110,000 clones, 81% of which are singletons. This receptor was taken from a woman in her 30s in good health and CMV-seronegative. The rearrangement uses TRBV9 and TRBJ1-2, with a tentative D call TRBD1 (6 bases). Material for sequencing was PBMCs. The CDR3 loop is CASSVDWTVNYGYTF. CDR3 DNA sequence: TGTGCCAGCAGCGTAGATTGGACAGTCAACTATGGCTACACCTTC.